Below are 9 T cell receptor beta chains sequenced from a single sample in a study of blood T cells in healthy people across ages. Primed by a sample-barcoded 5' primer and a J-beta primer mix, a second PCR proceeded for roughly 6 to 12 cycles. TCRdb processed the 5' RACE reads anew with MiXCR; each CDR3 protein has one entry. This table has more than 800,000 distinct CDR3 sequences, 25% to 35% appearing once. The sequencing input was blood. The receptors derive from a woman of 80 years or more in good health.

This clonotype was counted ten times or more. V is TRBV18 and J is TRBJ2-5; the D gene is possibly TRBD2 (7 bases). With 3 bases removed from V and 2 bases from J, the gap between germline ends came to 22 bases. The CDR3 loop spans 18 amino acids. Germline values: CDR1 KGHSH, CDR2 LQKENI. CDR3 bases: TGTGCCAGCTCACCCCTTTCACGCGGGGGCAGGGGACAAGAGACCCAGTACTTC. Protein product: CASSPLSRGGRGQETQYF.

This clonotype was counted many times. The chain recombines TRBV20-1 with TRBJ2-6, with TRBD1 identical over 7 bases. This CDR3 comprises 18 residues. CDR1 DFQATT and CDR2 SNEGSKA come from the germline V gene (reference sequence). V trimming: 5 bases; J trimming: 0 bases; junction bases outside the gene matches: 13. The CDR3 spells CSAGRRQGEFSGANVLTF. The CDR3 coding sequence is TGCAGTGCTGGAAGACGACAGGGTGAATTCTCTGGGGCCAACGTCCTGACTTTC.

This clonotype was picked up many times. The chain joins TRBV29-1 to TRBJ2-5; no clear D. Between the trimmed V and J ends, which lost 7 bases and 5 bases, there was a span of 8 bases. The CDR3 covers 10 residues. Germline V CDR1 and CDR2: SQVTM, ANQGSEA. CDR3 protein: CSEGTETQYF. CDR3 coding DNA: TGCAGCGAAGGAACGGAGACCCAGTACTTC. Full variable domain (rest looked up from reference TRBV29-1 and TRBJ2-5): SAVISQKPSRDICQRGTSLTIQCQVDSQVTMMFWYRQQPGQSLTLIATANQGSEATYESGFVIDKFPISRPNLTFSTLTVSNMSPEDSSIYLCSEGTETQYFGPGTRLLVL.

This sequence joins TRBV20-1 and TRBJ1-5, with a possible D match to TRBD1 (6 bases). Germline V gene lookup returns CDR1 DFQATT and CDR2 SNEGSKA (reference sequence). CDR3 length: 16 amino acids. The germline V and J ends were trimmed by 2 bases and 0 bases, with 14 bases remaining between them. The CDR3 loop is CSARPRVRGSNQPQHF. DNA of the CDR3: TGCAGTGCTAGACCGCGAGTCAGGGGTAGCAATCAGCCCCAGCATTTT.

This clonotype was recorded a few times. Given a much more abundant clone one base away, this may be a read error. The chain carries TRBV7-2 and TRBJ2-7; a possible D gene is TRBD1 (5 bases). The closer fit of TRBJ2-5 to the DNA end suggests the J call may be wrong. The CDR3 runs to 14 residues. Germline V gives CDR1 SGHTA, CDR2 FQGNSA. This CDR3 reads CTSSSQESGETQYF. CDR3 coding DNA: TGTACCAGCAGCTCACAAGAATCAGGGGAGACCCAGTACTTC.

Concerning this clonotype: A much larger clone differs from this one at a single base, so this may be a read error. V and J are TRBV10-3 and TRBJ1-2, with 9 bases lining up with TRBD1. V shed 4 bases, J shed 8 bases, and the junction held 8 bases outside the gene matches. Germline loops: CDR1 ENHRY, CDR2 SYGVKD. The CDR3 spans 14 residues. CDR3 protein: CAISAQGAVEGYTF. The CDR3 region has the DNA TGTGCCATCAGTGCACAGGGGGCGGTCGAAGGCTACACCTTC.

This chain joins TRBV5-4 and TRBJ2-7, with TRBD2 as a possible D gene (7 bases). The CDR3 has 15 residues. Germline V gives CDR1 SGHNT, CDR2 YYREEE (reference sequence). V lost 6 bases, J lost 7 bases, and 23 bases lay in between. CDR3 loop: CASTRGASGYNEQYF. In DNA form, the CDR3 reads TGTGCCAGCACTCGGGGGGCTTCGGGCTACAATGAGCAGTACTTC.

Many counts were recorded for this clonotype. V is TRBV11-2 and J is TRBJ2-3; 8 nucleotides line up with TRBD2. V was clipped by 3 bases and J by 2 bases; unmatched bases: 13. The CDR3 consists of 18 residues. CDR1 and CDR2 from the germline V gene are SGHAT and FQNNGV. The CDR3 region is CASSLSGWAGGHTDTQYF. CDR3 coding DNA: TGTGCCAGCAGCTTGTCCGGGTGGGCGGGGGGACACACAGATACGCAGTATTTT.

This chain connects TRBV5-1 to TRBJ2-5, with a possible D match to TRBD2 (5 bases). The CDR3 consists of 13 residues. Germline lookup yields CDR1 SGHRS and CDR2 YFSETQ. Trimming pared 0 bases from V and 5 bases from J, leaving 8 bases between. CDR3 DNA sequence: TGCGCCAGCAGCTTGGTCCCGGGGGAGACCCAGTACTTC. Translation: CASSLVPGETQYF.